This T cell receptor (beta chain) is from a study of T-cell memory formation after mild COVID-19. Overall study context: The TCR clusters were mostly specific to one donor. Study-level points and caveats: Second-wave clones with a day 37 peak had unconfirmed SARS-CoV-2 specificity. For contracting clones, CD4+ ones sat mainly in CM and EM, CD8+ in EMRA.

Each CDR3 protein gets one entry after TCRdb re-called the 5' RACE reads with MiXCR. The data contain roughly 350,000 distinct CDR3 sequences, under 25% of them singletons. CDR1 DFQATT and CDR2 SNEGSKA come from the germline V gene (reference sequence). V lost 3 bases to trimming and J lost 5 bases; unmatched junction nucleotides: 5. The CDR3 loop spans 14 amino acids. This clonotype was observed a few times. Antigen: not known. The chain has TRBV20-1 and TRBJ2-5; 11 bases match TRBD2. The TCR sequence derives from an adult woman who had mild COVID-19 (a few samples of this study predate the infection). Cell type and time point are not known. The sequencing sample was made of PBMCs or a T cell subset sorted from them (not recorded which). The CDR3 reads CSARTSGTGETQYF. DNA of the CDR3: TGCAGTGCTAGGACTAGCGGGACTGGGGAGACCCAGTACTTC.